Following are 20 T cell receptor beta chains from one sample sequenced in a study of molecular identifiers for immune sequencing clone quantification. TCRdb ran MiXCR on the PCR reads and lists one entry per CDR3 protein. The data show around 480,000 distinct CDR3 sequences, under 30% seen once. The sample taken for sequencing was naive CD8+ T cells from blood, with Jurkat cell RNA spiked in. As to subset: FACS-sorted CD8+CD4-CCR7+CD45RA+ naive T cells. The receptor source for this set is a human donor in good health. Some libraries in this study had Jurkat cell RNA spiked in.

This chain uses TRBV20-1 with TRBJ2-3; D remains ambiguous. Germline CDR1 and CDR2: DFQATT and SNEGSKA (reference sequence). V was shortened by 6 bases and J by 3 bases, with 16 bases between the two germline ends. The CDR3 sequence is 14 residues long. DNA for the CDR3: TGCAGTGCCCAACAACTTCCAAGTACAGATACGCAGTATTTT. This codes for CSAQQLPSTDTQYF.

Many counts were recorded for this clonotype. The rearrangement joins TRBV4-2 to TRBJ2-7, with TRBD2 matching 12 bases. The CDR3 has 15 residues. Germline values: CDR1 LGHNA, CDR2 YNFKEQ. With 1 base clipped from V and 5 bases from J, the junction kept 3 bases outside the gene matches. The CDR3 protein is CASSQGLAGVDEQYF. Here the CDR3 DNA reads TGTGCCAGCAGCCAAGGACTAGCGGGAGTGGACGAGCAGTACTTC.

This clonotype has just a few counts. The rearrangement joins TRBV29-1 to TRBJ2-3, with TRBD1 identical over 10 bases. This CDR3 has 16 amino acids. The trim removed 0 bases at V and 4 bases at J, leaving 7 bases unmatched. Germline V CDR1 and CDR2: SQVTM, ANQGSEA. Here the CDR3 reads CSVEDPGQGTADTQYF. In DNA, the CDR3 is TGCAGCGTTGAAGACCCGGGACAGGGGACCGCAGATACGCAGTATTTT.

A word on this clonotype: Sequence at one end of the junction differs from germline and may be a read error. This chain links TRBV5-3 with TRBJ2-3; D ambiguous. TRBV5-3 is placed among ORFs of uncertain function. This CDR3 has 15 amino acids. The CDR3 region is CASSLVGREADTQYF. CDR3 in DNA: TGTGCCAGCAGCTTGGTTGGTCGCGAGGCAGATACGCAGTATTTT.

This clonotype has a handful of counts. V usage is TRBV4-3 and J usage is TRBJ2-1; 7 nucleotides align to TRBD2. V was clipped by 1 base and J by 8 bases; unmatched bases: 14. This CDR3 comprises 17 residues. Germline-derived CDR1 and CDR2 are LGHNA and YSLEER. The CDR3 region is CASSQGIQGLVLDEQFF. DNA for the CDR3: TGCGCCAGCAGCCAAGGAATCCAAGGACTAGTATTGGATGAGCAGTTCTTC.

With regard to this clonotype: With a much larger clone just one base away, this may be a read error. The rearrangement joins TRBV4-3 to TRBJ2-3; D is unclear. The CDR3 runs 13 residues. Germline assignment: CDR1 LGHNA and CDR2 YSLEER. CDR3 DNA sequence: TGCGCCGGCAGCCACTGGGAATCGGATACGCAGTATTTT. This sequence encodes CAGSHWESDTQYF.

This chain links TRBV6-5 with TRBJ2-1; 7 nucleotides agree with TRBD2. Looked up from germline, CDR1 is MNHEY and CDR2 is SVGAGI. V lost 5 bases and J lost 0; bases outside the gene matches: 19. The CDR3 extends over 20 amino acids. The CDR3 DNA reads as TGTGCCAGCAGTCATTGGTCATTTGGGGGTCTAGCGGACTCCTACAATGAGCAGTTCTTC. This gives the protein CASSHWSFGGLADSYNEQFF.

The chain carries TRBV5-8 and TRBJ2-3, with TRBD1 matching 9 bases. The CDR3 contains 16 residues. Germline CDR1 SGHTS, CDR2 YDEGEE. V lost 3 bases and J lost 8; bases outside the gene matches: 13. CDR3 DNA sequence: TGTGCCAGCAGCTCGCCCTGGGGACAGGGTCGAGGTACGCAGTATTTT. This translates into CASSSPWGQGRGTQYF.

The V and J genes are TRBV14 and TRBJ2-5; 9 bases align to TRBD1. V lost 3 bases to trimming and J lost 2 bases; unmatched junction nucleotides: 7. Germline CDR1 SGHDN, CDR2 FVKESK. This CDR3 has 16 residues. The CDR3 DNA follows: TGTGCCAGCAGCCAGGACGGGACAGGGCTTCAAGAGACCCAGTACTTC. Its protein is CASSQDGTGLQETQYF.

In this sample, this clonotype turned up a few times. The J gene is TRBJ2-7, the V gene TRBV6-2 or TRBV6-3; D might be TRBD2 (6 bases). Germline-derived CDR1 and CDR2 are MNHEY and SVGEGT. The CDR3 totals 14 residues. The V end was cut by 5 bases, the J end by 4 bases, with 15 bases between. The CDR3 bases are TGTGCCAGCAGTACCCAGGTCGGGGGTTACGAGCAGTACTTC. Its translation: CASSTQVGGYEQYF.

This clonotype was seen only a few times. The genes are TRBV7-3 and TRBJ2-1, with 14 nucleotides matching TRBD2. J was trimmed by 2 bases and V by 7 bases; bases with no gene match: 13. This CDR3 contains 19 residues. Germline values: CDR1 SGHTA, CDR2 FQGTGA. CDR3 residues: CASTPHPGTSGSAYNEQFF. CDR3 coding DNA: TGTGCCAGCACCCCCCACCCCGGGACTAGCGGGAGCGCCTACAATGAGCAGTTCTTC.

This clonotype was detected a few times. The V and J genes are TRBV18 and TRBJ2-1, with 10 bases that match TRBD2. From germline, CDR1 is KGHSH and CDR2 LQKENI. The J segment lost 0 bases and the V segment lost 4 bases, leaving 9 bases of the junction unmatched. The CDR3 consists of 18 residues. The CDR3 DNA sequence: TGTGCCAGCTCACTTAAAGCGGGAGGGTCGATCTCCTACAATGAGCAGTTCTTC. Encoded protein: CASSLKAGGSISYNEQFF.

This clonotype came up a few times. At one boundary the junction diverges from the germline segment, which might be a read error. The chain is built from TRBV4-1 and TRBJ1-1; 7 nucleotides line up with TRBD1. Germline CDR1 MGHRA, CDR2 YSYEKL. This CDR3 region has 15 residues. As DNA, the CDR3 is TGCGCCAGCGGCCAAGATAGGCTGGACAGGACTGAAGCTTTCTTT. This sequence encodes CASGQDRLDRTEAFF.

The CDR3 protein is CASSCPGNYEQYF. CDR3 nucleotide sequence: TGTGCCAGCAGTTGCCCCGGGAACTACGAGCAGTACTTC. The rearrangement uses TRBV6-6 and TRBJ2-7, with a possible D match to TRBD2 (5 bases). The length of the CDR3 is 13 residues. Germline V gene data show CDR1 as MNHNY and CDR2 as SVGAGI (reference sequence). Trimming pared 4 bases from V and 3 bases from J, leaving 10 bases between.

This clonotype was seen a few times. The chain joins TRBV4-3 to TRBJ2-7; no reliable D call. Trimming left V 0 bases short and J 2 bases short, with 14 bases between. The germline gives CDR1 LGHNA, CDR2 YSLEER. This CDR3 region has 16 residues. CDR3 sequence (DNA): TGCGCCAGCAGCCAAGAAGACATAGTTGGCCCCTACGAGCAGTACTTC. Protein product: CASSQEDIVGPYEQYF.

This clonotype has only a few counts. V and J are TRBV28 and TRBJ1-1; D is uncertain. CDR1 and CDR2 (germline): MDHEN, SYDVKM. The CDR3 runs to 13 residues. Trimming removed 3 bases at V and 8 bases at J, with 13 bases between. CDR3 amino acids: CASSFRSDSEAFF. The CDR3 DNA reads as TGTGCCAGCAGTTTTCGTTCTGATTCGGAAGCTTTCTTT.

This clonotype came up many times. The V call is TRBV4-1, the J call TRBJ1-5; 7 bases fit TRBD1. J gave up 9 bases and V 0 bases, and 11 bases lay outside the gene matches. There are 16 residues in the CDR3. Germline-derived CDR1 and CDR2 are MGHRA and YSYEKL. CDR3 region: CASSQDSETGFPPQHF. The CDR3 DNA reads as TGCGCCAGCAGCCAAGATTCTGAGACAGGGTTTCCGCCCCAGCATTTT.

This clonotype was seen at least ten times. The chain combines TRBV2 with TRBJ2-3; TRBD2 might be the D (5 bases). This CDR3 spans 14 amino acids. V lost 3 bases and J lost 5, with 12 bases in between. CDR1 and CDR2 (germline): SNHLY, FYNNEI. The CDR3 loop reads CASSEDQRGDTQYF. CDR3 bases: TGTGCCAGCAGTGAGGACCAACGGGGAGATACGCAGTATTTT.

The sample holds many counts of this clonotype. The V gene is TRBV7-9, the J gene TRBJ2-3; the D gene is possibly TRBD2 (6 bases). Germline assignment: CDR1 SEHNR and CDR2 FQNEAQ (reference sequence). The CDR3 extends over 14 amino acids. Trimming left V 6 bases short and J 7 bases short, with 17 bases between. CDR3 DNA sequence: TGTGCCAGCAGAATCGAACGGGACTCTCATACGCAGTATTTT. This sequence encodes CASRIERDSHTQYF.

The CDR3, as DNA: TGTGCCAGCAGCCAACCTACCCGTGGGACTAGCGGAATCTACGAGCAGTACTTC. Translation gives CASSQPTRGTSGIYEQYF. The chain has TRBV14 and TRBJ2-7; 11 bases agree with TRBD2. The CDR3 runs 18 residues. V lost 2 bases to trimming and J lost 3 bases; unmatched junction nucleotides: 12. CDR1 SGHDN and CDR2 FVKESK come from the germline V gene.